The entry that follows covers one T cell receptor (beta chain) sequence. These data originate in a study of cytomegalovirus exposure and HLA in healthy donors. The PCR ran on 60 Vbeta and 13 Jbeta primers. Repertoires were generated with immunoSEQ multiplex PCR, while TCRdb's copy carries only in-frame clones and drops some. The data contain 100,000 to 150,000 clones, roughly 78% of them singletons. Trimming cost V 4 bases and J 4 bases, with 9 bases left between them. This CDR3 region has 13 residues. The germline V gene has CDR1 SGHDT and CDR2 YYEEEE. The sample comprised PBMCs. V usage is TRBV5-6 and J usage is TRBJ1-5; the D gene is possibly TRBD1 (5 bases). The TCR comes from a young man in good health and CMV-seropositive. The CDR3 region is CASSLDRNQPQHF. CDR3 nucleotides: TGTGCCAGCAGCCTAGACAGAAATCAGCCCCAGCATTTT.